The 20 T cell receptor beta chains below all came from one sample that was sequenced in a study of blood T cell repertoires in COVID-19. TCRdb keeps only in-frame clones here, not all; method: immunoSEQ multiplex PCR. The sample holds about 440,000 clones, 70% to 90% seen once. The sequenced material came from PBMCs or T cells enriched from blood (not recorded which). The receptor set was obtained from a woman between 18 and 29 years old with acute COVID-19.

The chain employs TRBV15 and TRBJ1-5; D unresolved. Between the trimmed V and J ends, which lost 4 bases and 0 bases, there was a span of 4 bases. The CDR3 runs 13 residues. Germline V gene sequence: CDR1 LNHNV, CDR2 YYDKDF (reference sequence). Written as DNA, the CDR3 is TGTGCCACCAGCATTAATAGCAATCAGCCCCAGCATTTT. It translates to CATSINSNQPQHF.

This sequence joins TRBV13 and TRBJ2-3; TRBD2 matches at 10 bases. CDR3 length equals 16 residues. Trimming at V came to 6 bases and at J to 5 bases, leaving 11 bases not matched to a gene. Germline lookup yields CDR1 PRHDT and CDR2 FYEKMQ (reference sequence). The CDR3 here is CASRRPLAGERDTQYF. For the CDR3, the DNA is TGTGCCAGCAGGCGCCCCCTAGCGGGAGAACGAGATACGCAGTATTTT.

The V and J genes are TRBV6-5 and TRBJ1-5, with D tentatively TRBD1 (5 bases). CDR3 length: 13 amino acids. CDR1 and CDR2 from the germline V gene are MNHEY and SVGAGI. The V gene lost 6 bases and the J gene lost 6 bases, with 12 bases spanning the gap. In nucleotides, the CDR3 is TGTGCCAGCAGCGACGGGGGAAGTCAGCCCCAGCATTTT. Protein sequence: CASSDGGSQPQHF.

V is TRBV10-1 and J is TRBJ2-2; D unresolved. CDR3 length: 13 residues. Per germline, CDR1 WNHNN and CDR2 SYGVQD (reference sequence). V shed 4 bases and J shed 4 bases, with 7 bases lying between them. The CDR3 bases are TGCGCCAGCAGTGGGCCCCGCACCGGGGAGCTGTTTTTT. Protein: CASSGPRTGELFF.

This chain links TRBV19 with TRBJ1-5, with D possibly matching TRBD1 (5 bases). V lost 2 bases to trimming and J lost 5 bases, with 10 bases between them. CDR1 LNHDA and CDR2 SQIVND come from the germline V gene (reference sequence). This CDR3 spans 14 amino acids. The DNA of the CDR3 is TGTGCCAGTAGTATAACAGCGGGGGATCAGCCCCAGCATTTT. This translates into CASSITAGDQPQHF.

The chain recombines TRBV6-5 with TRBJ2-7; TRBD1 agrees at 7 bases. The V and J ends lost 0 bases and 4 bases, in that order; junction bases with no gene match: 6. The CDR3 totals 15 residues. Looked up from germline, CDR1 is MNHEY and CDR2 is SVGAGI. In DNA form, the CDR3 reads TGTGCCAGCAGTTACTCGACTACAGGGGTATACGAGCAGTACTTC. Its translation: CASSYSTTGVYEQYF.

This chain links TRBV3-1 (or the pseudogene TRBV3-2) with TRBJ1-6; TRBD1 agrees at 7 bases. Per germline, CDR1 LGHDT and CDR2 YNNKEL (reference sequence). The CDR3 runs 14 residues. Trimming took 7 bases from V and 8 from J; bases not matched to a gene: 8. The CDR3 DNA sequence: TGTGCCAGCAACCGACAGGGATCTGATTCACCCCTCCACTTT. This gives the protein CASNRQGSDSPLHF.

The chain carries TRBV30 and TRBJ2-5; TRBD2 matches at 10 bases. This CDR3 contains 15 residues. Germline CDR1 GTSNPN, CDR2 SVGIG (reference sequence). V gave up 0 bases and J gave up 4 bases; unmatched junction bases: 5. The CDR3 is CAWSVTSGMAETQYF. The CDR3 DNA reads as TGTGCCTGGAGTGTAACTAGCGGGATGGCAGAGACCCAGTACTTC. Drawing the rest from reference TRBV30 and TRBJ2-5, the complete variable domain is SQTIHQWPATLVQPVGSPLSLECTVEGTSNPNLYWYRQAAGRGLQLLFYSVGIGQISSEVPQNLSASRPQDRQFILSSKKLLLSDSGFYLCAWSVTSGMAETQYFGPGTRLLVL.

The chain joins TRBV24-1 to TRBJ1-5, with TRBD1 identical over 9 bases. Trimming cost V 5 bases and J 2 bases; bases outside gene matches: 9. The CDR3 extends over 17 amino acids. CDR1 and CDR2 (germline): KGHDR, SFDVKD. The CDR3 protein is CATSVGDRAGGNQPQHF. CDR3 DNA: TGTGCCACCAGTGTTGGGGACAGGGCCGGGGGCAATCAGCCCCAGCATTTT.

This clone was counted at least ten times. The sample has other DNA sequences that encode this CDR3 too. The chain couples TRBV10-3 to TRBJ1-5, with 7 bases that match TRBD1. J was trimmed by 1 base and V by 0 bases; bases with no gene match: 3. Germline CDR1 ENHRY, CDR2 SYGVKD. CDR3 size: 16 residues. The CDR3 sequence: CAISESNRGSNQPQHF. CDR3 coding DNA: TGTGCCATCAGTGAGTCCAACAGGGGAAGCAATCAGCCCCAGCATTTT.

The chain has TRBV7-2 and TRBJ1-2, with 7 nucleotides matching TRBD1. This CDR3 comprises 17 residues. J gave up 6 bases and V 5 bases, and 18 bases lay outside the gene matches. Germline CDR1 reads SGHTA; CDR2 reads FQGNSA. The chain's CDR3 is CASSVVGGPGTVHGYTF. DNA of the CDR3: TGTGCCAGCAGCGTAGTCGGCGGACCCGGGACAGTCCATGGCTACACCTTC.

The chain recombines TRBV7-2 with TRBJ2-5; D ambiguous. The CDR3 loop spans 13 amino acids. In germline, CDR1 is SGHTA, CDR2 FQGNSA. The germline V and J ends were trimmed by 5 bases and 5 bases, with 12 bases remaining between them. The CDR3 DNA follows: TGTGCCAGCAGCATAGGAGCTGCCGAGACCCAGTACTTC. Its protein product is CASSIGAAETQYF. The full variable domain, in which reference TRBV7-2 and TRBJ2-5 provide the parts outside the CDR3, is GAGVSQSPSNKVTEKGKDVELRCDPISGHTALYWYRQSLGQGLEFLIYFQGNSAPDKSGLPSDRFSAERTGGSVSTLTIQRTQQEDSAVYLCASSIGAAETQYFGPGTRLLVL.

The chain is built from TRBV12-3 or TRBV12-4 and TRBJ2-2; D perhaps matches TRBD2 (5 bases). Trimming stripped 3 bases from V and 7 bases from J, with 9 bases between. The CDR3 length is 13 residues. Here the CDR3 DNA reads TGTGCCAGCAGTTTCCTGCGGGTCGGGGAGCTGTTTTTT. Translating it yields CASSFLRVGELFF.

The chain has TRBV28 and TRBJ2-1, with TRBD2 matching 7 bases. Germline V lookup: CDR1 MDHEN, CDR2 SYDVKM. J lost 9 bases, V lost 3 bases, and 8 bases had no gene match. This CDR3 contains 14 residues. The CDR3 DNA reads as TGTGCCAGCAGTTTGGGCGGGAGATATGGTGAGCAGTTCTTC. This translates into CASSLGGRYGEQFF.

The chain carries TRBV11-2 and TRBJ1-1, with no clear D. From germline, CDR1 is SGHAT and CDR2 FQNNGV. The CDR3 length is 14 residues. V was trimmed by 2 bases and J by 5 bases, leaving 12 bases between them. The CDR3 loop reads CASSLSTRGTEAFF. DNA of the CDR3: TGTGCCAGCAGCTTATCAACCCGGGGAACTGAAGCTTTCTTT.

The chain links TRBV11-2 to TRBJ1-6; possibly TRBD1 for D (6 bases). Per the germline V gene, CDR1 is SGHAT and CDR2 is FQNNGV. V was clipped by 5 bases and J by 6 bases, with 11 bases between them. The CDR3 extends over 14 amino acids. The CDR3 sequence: CASSPRTANSPLHF. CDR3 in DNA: TGTGCCAGCAGCCCTAGGACAGCTAATTCACCCCTCCACTTT.

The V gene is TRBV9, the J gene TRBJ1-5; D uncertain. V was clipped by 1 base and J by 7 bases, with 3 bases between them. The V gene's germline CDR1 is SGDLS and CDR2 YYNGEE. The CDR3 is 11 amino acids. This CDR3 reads CASSVSQPQHF. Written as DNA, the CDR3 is TGTGCCAGCAGCGTATCACAGCCCCAGCATTTT.

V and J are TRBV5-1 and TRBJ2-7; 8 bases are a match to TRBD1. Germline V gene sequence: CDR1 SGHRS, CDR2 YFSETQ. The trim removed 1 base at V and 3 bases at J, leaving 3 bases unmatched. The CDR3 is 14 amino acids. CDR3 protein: CASSLNRGVYEQYF. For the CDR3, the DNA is TGCGCCAGCAGCTTGAACAGGGGGGTCTACGAGCAGTACTTC.

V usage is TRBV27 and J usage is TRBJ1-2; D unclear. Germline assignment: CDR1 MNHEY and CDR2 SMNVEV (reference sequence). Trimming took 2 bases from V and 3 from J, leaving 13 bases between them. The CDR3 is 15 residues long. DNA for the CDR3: TGTGCCAGCAGTTTACGGCAGCCCAGCGACTATGGCTACACCTTC. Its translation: CASSLRQPSDYGYTF.

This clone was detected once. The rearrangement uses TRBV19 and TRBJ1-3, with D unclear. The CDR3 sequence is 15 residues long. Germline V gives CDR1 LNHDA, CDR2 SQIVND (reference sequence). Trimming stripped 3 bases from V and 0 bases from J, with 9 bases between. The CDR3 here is CASSMRRSSGNTIYF. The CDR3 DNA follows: TGTGCCAGTAGTATGAGGCGTAGCTCTGGAAACACCATATATTTT.